The subject of this entry is one T cell receptor beta chain. What it recognizes is unknown. In the naive CD8 group, cells lacked CD45RO and were positively selected for CCR7, so terminally differentiated effector memory CD45RA+ cells were left out. V was clipped by 0 bases and J by 6 bases; unmatched bases: 6. The CDR3 has 15 amino acids. Germline V gene lookup returns CDR1 SGHNT and CDR2 YYREEE (reference sequence). The authors split each subset's genomic DNA evenly across several immunoSEQ plates. Source study methods: Junction-only sequences produced by ImmunoSEQ had no quality scores, so filtering differed. This table comes from immunoSEQ multiplex PCR, and its TCRdb copy is limited to in-frame clones, with some not included. V and J calls and clone size follow that table, whereas D and trimming were derived from the DNA. The sample contains about 2 million clones, roughly 95% of which appear only once.

The source of the sample is a study of shared clonotypes between healthy human individuals. Across the whole study: Sampling drew on donors who were two women and a few men aged 18 to 49. General study findings and limits: A generally larger estimated richness was seen in naive subsets than in memory subsets.

The receptor was derived from a man aged 18 to 29 in good health. The V and J genes are TRBV5-4 and TRBJ1-2, with 9 bases identical to TRBD1. The sample comprised naive CD8+ T cells sorted from blood. The CDR3 nucleotides read TGTGCCAGCAGCTTGGGGAACAGGGGGCGGGATGGCTACACCTTC. It translates to CASSLGNRGRDGYTF.